What follows are 4 T cell receptor beta chains derived from one specimen sequenced in a study of beta chain features in type 1 diabetes. What was sequenced were expressed TCRB transcripts, since all of the isolated RNA had been reverse transcribed. Assay used: immunoSEQ multiplex PCR; TCRdb lists only in-frame clones, some missing. The profile covers about 350,000 clones, with 15% to 20% appearing a single time and 0.044% taken by the ten largest. The material sequenced was naive CD4+ T cells from blood. The receptors here all came from a woman aged 18-35 years in good health.

This clone has just a few counts. The V and J genes are TRBV29-1 and TRBJ2-7; 9 positions match TRBD1. Trimming took 6 bases from V and 2 from J; bases not matched to a gene: 11. Germline values: CDR1 SQVTM, CDR2 ANQGSEA. The CDR3 is 15 amino acids. The CDR3 region is CSVARGQGITYEQYF. Here the CDR3 DNA reads TGCAGCGTGGCCCGCGGACAGGGGATTACCTACGAGCAGTACTTC.

Only a few counts were recorded for this clone. The chain recombines TRBV4-2 with TRBJ1-2; D unresolved. The CDR3 extends over 13 amino acids. V was trimmed by 2 bases and J by 3 bases, leaving 7 bases between them. In germline, CDR1 is LGHNA, CDR2 YNFKEQ. The DNA of the CDR3 is TGTGCCAGCAGCCAATCGCCAGACTATGGCTACACCTTC. Translating it yields CASSQSPDYGYTF.

This chain uses TRBV9 with TRBJ2-5; TRBD2 might be the D (6 bases). This CDR3 has 14 amino acids. Trimming removed 3 bases from V and 7 bases from J, with 16 bases in between. Germline CDR1 is SGDLS and CDR2 is YYNGEE. Written as DNA, the CDR3 is TGTGCCAGCAGCGCCGGGACTCCCGGTCGGACCCAGTACTTC. This sequence encodes CASSAGTPGRTQYF.

The gene calls are TRBV7-9 and TRBJ1-5; a weak D match, TRBD1 (6 bases). Germline V gene data show CDR1 as SEHNR and CDR2 as FQNEAQ (reference sequence). This CDR3 region has 14 residues. Trimming cost V 3 bases and J 3 bases, with 9 bases left between them. The CDR3 DNA reads TGTGCCAGCAGCTTGGGGGACAACAATCAGCCCCAGCATTTT. It is translated as CASSLGDNNQPQHF.